This T cell receptor (beta chain) was sequenced for a study of blood T cell repertoires in COVID-19. Study in general: T cells, B-cell-depleted T cells, or PBMCs provided the cDNA or gDNA that served as material.

This clone appeared once. TCRdb's table, derived via immunoSEQ multiplex PCR, lists solely in-frame clones and lacks some. Counted here are roughly 170,000 clones, around 83% occurring once; the ten biggest clones make up approximately 4%. V was trimmed by 0 bases and J by 1 base, leaving 6 bases between them. Per germline, CDR1 SGHTA and CDR2 FQGNSA. This CDR3 has 14 amino acids. The chain joins TRBV7-2 to TRBJ1-1, with unresolved D. Source material: PBMCs or T cells enriched from blood (not recorded which). The receptor comes from a woman between 45 and 65 years old in a cohort exposed to, infected with or recovered from COVID-19 (not recorded which). This CDR3 reads CASSLAPGNTEAFF. In DNA, the CDR3 is TGTGCCAGCAGCTTAGCCCCGGGGAACACTGAAGCTTTCTTT.